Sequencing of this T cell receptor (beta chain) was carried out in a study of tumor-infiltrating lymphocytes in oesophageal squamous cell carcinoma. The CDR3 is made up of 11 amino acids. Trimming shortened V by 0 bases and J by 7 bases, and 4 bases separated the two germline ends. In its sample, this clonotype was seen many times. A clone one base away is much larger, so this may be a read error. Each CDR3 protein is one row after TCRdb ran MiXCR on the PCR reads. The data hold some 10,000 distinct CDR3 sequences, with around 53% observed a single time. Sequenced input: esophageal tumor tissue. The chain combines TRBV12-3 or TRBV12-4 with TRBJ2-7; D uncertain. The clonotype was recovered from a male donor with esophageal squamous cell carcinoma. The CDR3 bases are TGTGCCAGCAGTTTAGCAAATGAGCAGTACTTC. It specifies CASSLANEQYF.